This record looks at one TCR beta chain sequence and its context. Its specificity is unknown. The data were obtained in a study of OX40 agonist ivuxolimab in advanced cancers. Trimming took 4 bases from V and 4 from J, leaving 17 bases between them. Germline V gene lookup returns CDR1 SGHVS and CDR2 FQNEAQ. The CDR3 consists of 15 residues. The repertoire was sequenced with immunoSEQ multiplex PCR; TCRdb's copy has only in-frame clones and lacks some. Of tens of thousands of clones listed, 85% to 90% are singletons. Regarding the study as a whole: At 0.1 to 3.0 mg/kg, CD4+ and CD8+ blood T cells expanded clonally by week 6. Some of the lowest clonal expansion was seen in partial responders at 0.1-3.0 mg/kg.

This chain joins TRBV7-8 and TRBJ2-7, with D perhaps TRBD1 (5 bases). The source was CD4+ or CD8+ T cells sorted from blood, collected in a trial of the OX40 agonist ivuxolimab. The clonotype originates from an adult with an advanced solid tumor such as melanoma, head and neck, liver or kidney cancer. DNA for the CDR3: TGTGCCAGCAGCTCAGAAGGACATGTCATTTACGAGCAGTACTTC. Translated: CASSSEGHVIYEQYF. Variable domain in full (rest from reference TRBV7-8 and TRBJ2-7): GAGVSQSPRYKVAKRGQDVALRCDPISGHVSLFWYQQALGQGPEFLTYFQNEAQLDKSGLPSDRFFAERPEGSVSTLKIQRTQQEDSAVYLCASSSEGHVIYEQYFGPGTRLTVT.